This T cell receptor (beta chain) was captured by sequencing in a study of T cell responses to AZD1222 COVID-19 vaccine (dated by TCRdb to 2020 to 2023). For context, the study as a whole: TCR sequencing was performed for more than 230 trial participants, of whom 200 to 220 were given two doses of AZD1222 and around 25 were given two doses of MenACWY control vaccine. Trial participants were enrolled into age subgroups of 18-55, 56-69 and 70-plus years, which contained 148, 28 and 57 TCR-sequenced participants, respectively.

The time point label, read with the paper, signifies: about 28 days (+/-7) after the second vaccine dose. AZD1222 recipients with second doses at about 4 weeks or about 12 weeks were pooled, because spike-specific TCR depth and breadth did not differ between schedules. The vaccinee samples were drawn from two UK trials, COV001 and COV002, one of which was a single-blind randomized controlled phase 2/3 trial testing AZD1222 (ChAdOx1 nCoV-19) in healthy adults. For TCRbeta chain sequencing, PBMC samples from trial participants were taken at day 0 and at day 28 after the second dose. By sample share, this clone is medium-sized (0.01 to 0.1%). What this receptor recognizes is not known. No base quality values were provided; no much bigger clone lies one nucleotide off. The germline V gene (reference sequence) gives CDR1 as GTSNPN and CDR2 as SVGIG. The CDR3 numbers 15 residues from cysteine through phenylalanine. Only the CDR3 DNA stays, 45 bases, in frame from base 1. For this chain, trimming is 0 bases at the V end and 7 bases at the J end, and the number of junction bases without a gene match is 6.

The CDR3 regions of human TCRbeta chains were subjected to immunosequencing. The authors processed their data as follows. Repertoire TCRs were matched against a reference library of SARS-CoV-2-specific TCRs generated with the MIRA antigen-specificity platform. Breadth was defined as the fraction of unique TCRs that were SARS-CoV-2-associated. Depth was defined as the fraction of total T cells that were SARS-CoV-2-associated. Using the MIRA data, every spike-specific TCR was mapped to the spike region that the TCR reacted to and assigned to either a CD4 or a CD8 class. Log10-transformed breadth and depth values were compared by one-way ANOVA with Sidak's multiple comparisons tests. TCRdb obtained this table from immuneACCESS and retained in-frame rearrangements with V and J assigned. These tables miss some clones; where compared with another copy, unresolved V genes account for less than half of the shortfall, and the remainder is unexplained. V and J calls and clone size are copied from that table; D and trimming were computed from the DNA. The sample profile shows roughly 140,000 clones; 90% of them were found once. The ten biggest clones cover approximately 1.6% of the sample.

What the study reported, not specific to this receptor: Participants were mostly white British and included more females than males, and it was suggested by the authors that clonal diversity may have been underestimated. A significant rise in spike-specific TCR breadth and depth was observed after two AZD1222 doses relative to day 0 and relative to MenACWY recipients. The 56-69-year group was small, and its depth increase did not reach significance, likely because of low power. The whole spike protein was spanned by vaccine-associated CD4 TCRs, and dominant responses were seen in regions 160-218 and 743-854. Because no samples from the day 14 peak response were available, repertoires could be characterized only after the peak T cell response. Epitopes outside the regions mutated in the B.1.351 and B.1.1.7 variants were reportedly recognized by nearly half of the unique spike-specific TCRs. Conclusions about previously exposed vaccinees were limited because only five to seven AZD1222 recipients were SARS-CoV-2 seropositive at baseline.

Sequenced material: peripheral blood, taken 28 days after the second AZD1222 dose. The chain uses TRBV30 and TRBJ2-7; the central 13 bases match TRBD2. This sequence was found in an adult who received the AZD1222 COVID-19 vaccine. Read as DNA, the sequence is TGTGCCTGGAGTGTACTAGCGGGAGGGCCGGGGGAGCAGTACTTC. It specifies CAWSVLAGGPGEQYF.